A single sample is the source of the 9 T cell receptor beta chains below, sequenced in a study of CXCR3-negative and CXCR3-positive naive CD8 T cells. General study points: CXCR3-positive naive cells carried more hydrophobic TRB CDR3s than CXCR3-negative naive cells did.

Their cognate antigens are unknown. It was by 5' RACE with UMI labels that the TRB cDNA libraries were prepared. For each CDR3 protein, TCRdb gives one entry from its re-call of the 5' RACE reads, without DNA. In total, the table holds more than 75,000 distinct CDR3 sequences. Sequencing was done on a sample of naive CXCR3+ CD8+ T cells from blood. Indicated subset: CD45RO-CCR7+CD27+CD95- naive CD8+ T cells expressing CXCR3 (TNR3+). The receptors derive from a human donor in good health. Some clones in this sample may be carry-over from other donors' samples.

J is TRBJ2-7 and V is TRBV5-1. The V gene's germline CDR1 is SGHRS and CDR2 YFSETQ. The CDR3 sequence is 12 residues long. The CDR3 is CASSLTEYEQYF.

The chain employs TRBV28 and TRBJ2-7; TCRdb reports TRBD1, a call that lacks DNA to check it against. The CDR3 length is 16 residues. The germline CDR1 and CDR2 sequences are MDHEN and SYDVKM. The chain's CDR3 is CASSPWTGARPYEQYF. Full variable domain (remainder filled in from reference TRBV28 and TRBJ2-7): DVKVTQSSRYLVKRTGEKVFLECVQDMDHENMFWYRQDPGLGLRLIYFSYDVKMKEKGDIPEGYSVSREKKERFSLILESASTNQTSMYLCASSPWTGARPYEQYFGPGTRLTVT.

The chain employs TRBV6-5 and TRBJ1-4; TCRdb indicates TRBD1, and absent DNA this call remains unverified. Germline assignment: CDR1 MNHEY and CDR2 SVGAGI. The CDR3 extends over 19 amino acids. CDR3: CASSRTLETPTGFNEKLFF.

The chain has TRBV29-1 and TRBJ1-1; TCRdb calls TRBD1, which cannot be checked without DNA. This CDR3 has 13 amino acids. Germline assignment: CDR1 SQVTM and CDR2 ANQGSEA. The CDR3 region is CSAEDTLGTEAFF.

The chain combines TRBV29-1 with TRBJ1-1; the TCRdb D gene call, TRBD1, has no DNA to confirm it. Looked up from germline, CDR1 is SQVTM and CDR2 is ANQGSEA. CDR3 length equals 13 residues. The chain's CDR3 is CSVVGGSLVEAFF.

CDR3 loop: CASSQIQKTNEKLFF. The chain joins TRBV28 to TRBJ1-4. Germline CDR1 reads MDHEN; CDR2 reads SYDVKM. The CDR3 has 15 residues.

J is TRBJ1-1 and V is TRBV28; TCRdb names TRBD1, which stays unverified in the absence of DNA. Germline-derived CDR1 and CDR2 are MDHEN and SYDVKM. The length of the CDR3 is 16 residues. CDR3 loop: CASGNQIDRPNTEAFF.

CDR3: CASSLWQAGPYEQYF. The J gene is TRBJ2-7, the V gene TRBV12-3 or TRBV12-4; checking the TCRdb D call of TRBD1 is not possible without DNA. The CDR3 has 15 amino acids.

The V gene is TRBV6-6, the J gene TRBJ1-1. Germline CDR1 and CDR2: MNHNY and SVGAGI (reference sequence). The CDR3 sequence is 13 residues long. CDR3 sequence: CASSDGENTEAFF.